This TCR beta chain comes out of a study of cytomegalovirus exposure and HLA in healthy donors. Comment on this clone: Its specificity is unknown.

Study-level findings and limits: A missense DCLRE1C variant was associated with V- and J-gene trimming of TCR beta chains in a later analysis, and an independent cohort replicated the association. The classifier reportedly diagnosed cytomegalovirus status with high specificity and sensitivity.

Primers for the PCR totalled 60 Vbeta and 13 Jbeta. Measured with immunoSEQ multiplex PCR; TCRdb has only the in-frame clones, and not every one. The sample records around 140,000 clones, 70% to 80% being singletons. CDR1 MGHDK and CDR2 SYGVNS come from the germline V gene. The V gene lost 11 bases and the J gene lost 0 bases, with 7 bases spanning the gap. The CDR3 is 12 residues long. The clonotype was recovered from a woman between 55 and 75 years old in good health and CMV-seronegative. V is TRBV25-1 and J is TRBJ1-4, with no clear D. Sequenced: PBMCs. In DNA, the CDR3 is TGTGCCGTGGCTGCAACTAATGAAAAACTGTTTTTT. This gives the protein CAVAATNEKLFF.